These 20 T cell receptor beta chains were all obtained from the same sample, sequenced in a study of cytomegalovirus exposure and HLA in healthy donors. The primer mix had 60 Vbeta and 13 Jbeta primers. The method was immunoSEQ multiplex PCR; TCRdb's version includes in-frame clones alone and lacks a portion of them. The table records 150,000 to 200,000 clones, around 78% of them present only once. Sample: PBMCs. The receptors stem from a woman aged 25 to 39 in good health and CMV-seropositive.

The chain links TRBV6-5 to TRBJ1-2, with D possibly being TRBD1 (6 bases). The CDR3 covers 13 residues. CDR1 and CDR2 from the germline V gene are MNHEY and SVGAGI. Trimming took off 9 bases at V and 8 bases at J, with 19 bases between the two ends. CDR3 sequence: CASRRTAGRGYTF. The DNA of the CDR3 is TGTGCCAGTAGAAGGACAGCCGGCAGGGGCTACACCTTC.

CDR3 coding DNA: TGTGCCAGCAGTGGGACTAGCGGGAGCGATGAGCAGTTCTTC. Translation: CASSGTSGSDEQFF. The rearrangement links TRBV2 to TRBJ2-1, with 13 bases lining up with TRBD2. The CDR3 is 14 amino acids. Looked up from germline, CDR1 is SNHLY and CDR2 is FYNNEI. The J segment lost 8 bases and the V segment lost 4 bases, leaving 2 bases of the junction unmatched.

Only one count was recorded for this clone. This chain links TRBV10-1 with TRBJ2-5; D ambiguous. The germline CDR1 and CDR2 sequences are WNHNN and SYGVQD (reference sequence). There are 14 residues in the CDR3. V lost 6 bases, J lost 3 bases, and 14 bases lay in between. CDR3 sequence reads: CASSQTVPKETQYF. DNA of the CDR3: TGCGCCAGCAGCCAAACAGTTCCCAAAGAGACCCAGTACTTC.

The chain combines TRBV5-1 with TRBJ2-6; 8 bases align to TRBD1. This CDR3 contains 17 residues. Trimming at V came to 5 bases and at J to 0 bases, leaving 7 bases not matched to a gene. Germline V gene lookup returns CDR1 SGHRS and CDR2 YFSETQ. The CDR3 DNA sequence: TGCGCCAGCAGATTGACAGGGGCGATCTCTGGGGCCAACGTCCTGACTTTC. Amino acid sequence: CASRLTGAISGANVLTF.

The CDR3 nucleotides are TGTGCCAGCAGCGTCCCGGGACAGGGCCATTGGGAGGGCTACACCTTC. Translating it yields CASSVPGQGHWEGYTF. The J gene is TRBJ1-2, the V gene TRBV7-9; 9 bases map to TRBD1. This CDR3 is built from 16 residues. V shed 5 bases and J 8 bases; nucleotides not matched to a gene: 15. The germline V gene encodes CDR1 SEHNR and CDR2 FQNEAQ (reference sequence).

The V call is TRBV5-1, the J call TRBJ1-3; 9 nucleotides align to TRBD1. Trimming took 6 bases from V and 2 from J; bases not matched to a gene: 6. This CDR3 is 15 amino acids long. The germline V gene has CDR1 SGHRS and CDR2 YFSETQ. The CDR3 DNA reads as TGCGCCAGCATGGGACAGGGCGGAGCTGGAAACACCATATATTTT. Amino acid sequence: CASMGQGGAGNTIYF.

J is TRBJ1-1 and V is TRBV5-1; 9 bases fit TRBD1. Trimming cost V 3 bases and J 0 bases; bases outside gene matches: 3. Germline V gene sequence: CDR1 SGHRS, CDR2 YFSETQ. This CDR3 has 15 amino acids. The CDR3 protein is CASSSWTGVNTEAFF. The CDR3 DNA sequence: TGCGCCAGCAGCTCATGGACAGGGGTGAACACTGAAGCTTTCTTT.

V and J are TRBV5-1 and TRBJ2-1; the D gene is possibly TRBD2 (6 bases). The CDR3 extends over 14 amino acids. Trimming removed 7 bases at V and 2 bases at J, with 13 bases between. The germline gives CDR1 SGHRS, CDR2 YFSETQ. Here the CDR3 reads CASRGSGAYNEQFF. CDR3 in DNA: TGCGCCAGCCGAGGCTCGGGGGCCTACAATGAGCAGTTCTTC. Using reference TRBV5-1 and TRBJ2-1 for the parts outside the CDR3, the full variable domain is KAGVTQTPRYLIKTRGQQVTLSCSPISGHRSVSWYQQTPGQGLQFLFEYFSETQRNKGNFPGRFSGRQFSNSRSEMNVSTLELGDSALYLCASRGSGAYNEQFFGPGTRLTVL.

This clone was seen only a few times. DNA for the CDR3: TGCGCCAGCAGCACTTGGACAGGACGGGATGAGCAGTTCTTC. Residues: CASSTWTGRDEQFF. This chain connects TRBV5-1 to TRBJ2-1; the match to TRBD1 covers 7 bases. CDR3 length equals 14 residues. Germline V CDR1 and CDR2: SGHRS, YFSETQ. Unmatched junction bases numbered 9, after V lost 4 bases and J lost 8 bases.

The rearrangement links TRBV29-1 to TRBJ1-2, with 7 bases fitting TRBD1. Unmatched junction bases numbered 2, after V lost 4 bases and J lost 3 bases. The CDR3 is 12 residues long. Germline V gene data show CDR1 as SQVTM and CDR2 as ANQGSEA. Written as DNA, the CDR3 is TGCAGCGTTGGGACAGGACACTATGGCTACACCTTC. This codes for CSVGTGHYGYTF.

The gene calls are TRBV2 and TRBJ1-5; 7 bases fit TRBD1. CDR3 length: 13 residues. V shed 8 bases and J 2 bases; nucleotides not matched to a gene: 3. Germline V gene lookup returns CDR1 SNHLY and CDR2 FYNNEI. The CDR3, as DNA: TGTGCCAGCGCAGGGGGTCGCAATCAGCCCCAGCATTTT. Translated: CASAGGRNQPQHF.

This chain uses TRBV4-1 with TRBJ2-7, with 7 bases identical to TRBD1. After removal of 4 bases from V and 2 bases from J, the junction contained 8 bases not matched to a gene. Germline assignment: CDR1 MGHRA and CDR2 YSYEKL. CDR3 size: 15 residues. The CDR3 coding sequence is TGCGCCAGCAGCCTTGAGGTCGGACAGGCCTACGAGCAGTACTTC. Amino acids: CASSLEVGQAYEQYF.

The chain recombines TRBV5-6 with TRBJ1-1; no clear D. The V gene's germline CDR1 is SGHDT and CDR2 YYEEEE. Trimming shortened V by 2 bases and J by 2 bases, and 10 bases separated the two germline ends. The CDR3 covers 14 residues. CDR3 residues: CASSFRAINTEAFF. Here the CDR3 DNA reads TGTGCCAGCAGCTTTCGAGCTATAAACACTGAAGCTTTCTTT.

The V call is TRBV30, the J call TRBJ1-2; the match to TRBD1 covers 8 bases. Per the germline V gene, CDR1 is GTSNPN and CDR2 is SVGIG (reference sequence). V gave up 0 bases and J gave up 4 bases; unmatched junction bases: 10. The CDR3 has 16 residues. CDR3 in amino acids: CAWSVGQVSFRYGYTF. DNA of the CDR3: TGTGCCTGGAGTGTGGGACAGGTCTCGTTTCGCTATGGCTACACCTTC.

In DNA form, the CDR3 reads TGTGCCATCAGTGAGTCGGTAGCTGCCCCCCCTGAGCAGTTCTTC. Encoded protein: CAISESVAAPPEQFF. The chain is built from TRBV10-3 and TRBJ2-1; D call uncertain. The CDR3 runs 15 residues. Germline V gene data show CDR1 as ENHRY and CDR2 as SYGVKD. With 0 bases removed from V and 9 bases from J, the gap between germline ends came to 15 bases.

The chain is built from TRBV29-1 and TRBJ1-2; the D is unclear. V gave up 4 bases and J gave up 1 base, with 4 bases separating them. This CDR3 spans 11 amino acids. The V gene's germline CDR1 is SQVTM and CDR2 ANQGSEA. CDR3 DNA: TGCAGCGTTGCCCATAACTATGGCTACACCTTC. This codes for CSVAHNYGYTF.

V usage is TRBV10-3 and J usage is TRBJ2-7; D remains ambiguous. Per the germline V gene, CDR1 is ENHRY and CDR2 is SYGVKD. This CDR3 spans 14 amino acids. The V end lost 0 bases, the J end lost 4 bases, and 10 bases lay between the germline ends. The DNA for the CDR3 is TGTGCCATCAGTGAGTCGTTCCAGTTGTACGAGCAGTACTTC. Translated: CAISESFQLYEQYF.

The rearrangement joins TRBV5-3 to TRBJ2-1; 10 bases align to TRBD1. TRBV5-3 is designated an ORF whose function remains uncertain. The V and J ends lost 0 bases and 2 bases, in that order; junction bases with no gene match: 11. This CDR3 contains 19 residues. CDR3 residues: CARSLGQTTGTGAYNEQFF. The CDR3 coding sequence is TGTGCCAGAAGCTTGGGGCAAACGACCGGGACAGGGGCCTACAATGAGCAGTTCTTC.

This clone was observed a single time. This rearrangement joins TRBV10-3 to TRBJ2-6; D may be TRBD1 (5 bases). V lost 4 bases to trimming and J lost 2 bases, with 9 bases between them. Germline loops: CDR1 ENHRY, CDR2 SYGVKD. This CDR3 has 15 residues. The CDR3 DNA follows: TGTGCCATCAGTGGGGGCGAAACTGGGGCCAACGTCCTGACTTTC. Amino acids: CAISGGETGANVLTF.

This CDR3 reads CASQLGGHGYTF. The CDR3 nucleotides are TGTGCCAGCCAGTTGGGGGGGCATGGCTACACCTTC. V is TRBV19 and J is TRBJ1-2, with TRBD1 as a possible D gene (6 bases). CDR3 length: 12 residues. Trimming shortened V by 9 bases and J by 6 bases, and 14 bases separated the two germline ends. Germline CDR1 LNHDA, CDR2 SQIVND (reference sequence). Drawing the rest from reference TRBV19 and TRBJ1-2, the complete variable domain is DGGITQSPKYLFRKEGQNVTLSCEQNLNHDAMYWYRQDPGQGLRLIYYSQIVNDFQKGDIAEGYSVSREKKESFPLTVTSAQKNPTAFYLCASQLGGHGYTFGSGTRLTVV.